Listed below are T cell receptor beta chains from one sample, sequenced in a study of CD8 T cells in Susac syndrome. In TCRdb, the immunoSEQ multiplex PCR reads were re-called with MiXCR into one record per CDR3 protein. The profile shows roughly 330,000 distinct CDR3 sequences, 90% to 95% of them singletons. Source material: CD4+ T cells from PBMCs. All receptors derive from a human donor with multiple sclerosis. Each CDR3 is given with its conserved first and last residue. The order of the fields is J gene, D gene, V gene, clone size, CDR3 DNA, CDR3 protein. A D gene is named only where the DNA matches it firmly. Size tells how often a clone was seen (once, few, many) or the class of an expanded clone, and some rows leave it out.

TRBJ2-7 | NA | TRBV6-2/TRBV6-3 | NA | TGTGCCAGCACCAAGTTTGTGGGGTCCTACGAGCAGTACTTC | CASTKFVGSYEQYF
TRBJ2-1 | NA | TRBV3-1 | NA | TGTGCCAGCAGCCAAGATGCCATGGGATTGGGTGAGCAGTTCTTC | CASSQDAMGLGEQFF
TRBJ2-3 | NA | TRBV2 | NA | TGTGCCAGCAGACCTGGACAGCTCAGCACAGATACGCAGTATTTT | CASRPGQLSTDTQYF
TRBJ1-2 | NA | TRBV28 | NA | TGTGCCAGCAGACCCAGTTACGCCCCCTATGGCTACACCTTC | CASRPSYAPYGYTF
TRBJ1-4 | NA | TRBV5-1 | once | TGCGCCAGCAGCTTGGAATCTGCAAAGGATGAAAAACTGTTTTTT | CASSLESAKDEKLFF
TRBJ1-5 | TRBD1 | TRBV6-2/TRBV6-3 | once | TGTGCCAGCAGTTACTCCCCGACAGGGGTCGACCAGCCCCAGCATTTT | CASSYSPTGVDQPQHF
TRBJ2-1 | NA | TRBV7-9 | NA | TGTGCCAGCAGCTTCGGGTATCCGAGCTCCTACAATGAGCAGTTCTTC | CASSFGYPSSYNEQFF
TRBJ1-1 | NA | TRBV20-1 | NA | TGCAGTGCTAGGATGAGGATCACTGAAGCTTTCTTT | CSARMRITEAFF
TRBJ1-2 | NA | TRBV4-1 | NA | TGCGCCAGCAGCCAAGAAATTTCAGCTAACTATGGCTACACCTTC | CASSQEISANYGYTF
TRBJ2-3 | NA | TRBV5-1 | NA | TGCGCCAGCAGCTTCGGGGGAATTGGGGATACGCAGTATTTT | CASSFGGIGDTQYF
TRBJ2-2 | TRBD2 | TRBV29-1 | NA | TGCAGCGCCCGCCCCGGGGGGGTAGCCGGGGAGCTGTTTTTT | CSARPGGVAGELFF
TRBJ2-4 | TRBD1 | TRBV12-3/TRBV12-4 | few | TGTGCCAGCAACAGGGACAGCCCCAGCATTCAGTACTTC | CASNRDSPSIQYF
TRBJ2-5 | NA | TRBV11-2 | NA | TGTGCCAGCAGCTCTAGGGGAGTGGGTCAGGAGACCCAGTACTTC | CASSSRGVGQETQYF
TRBJ2-1 | NA | TRBV27 | NA | TGTGCCAGCACACCGGGCTCCTACAATGAGCAGTTCTTC | CASTPGSYNEQFF
TRBJ2-2 | NA | TRBV20-1 | NA | TGCAGTGCTGCTGATGCGAGGGCCTGGGGCACCGGGGAGCTGTTTTTT | CSAADARAWGTGELFF
TRBJ1-3 | NA | TRBV19 | NA | TGTGCCAGTAGTATCGCCGGGACGGGCTCTGGAAACACCATATATTTT | CASSIAGTGSGNTIYF
TRBJ2-7 | NA | TRBV25-1 | NA | TGTGCCAGCAGTGAAGAACAGGGAAATTACGAGCAGTACTTC | CASSEEQGNYEQYF
TRBJ2-3 | TRBD2 | TRBV20-1 | NA | TGCAGTGCTAAAGCGGGAGGAGTTGATACGCAGTATTTT | CSAKAGGVDTQYF
TRBJ2-1 | TRBD2 | TRBV6-5 | NA | TGTGCCAGCAGTTACTCGATAGTGGGGGGGATACCCAATGAGCAGTTCTTC | CASSYSIVGGIPNEQFF
TRBJ2-6 | NA | TRBV12-3/TRBV12-4 | once | TGTGCCAGCACCCTACCGCCAGCTCCCCGAATTTCCGACTCTGGGGCCAACGTCCTGACTTTC | CASTLPPAPRISDSGANVLTF
TRBJ2-3 | NA | TRBV12-3/TRBV12-4 | once | TGTGCCAGTTCCCAGTTATCAGATACGCAGTATTTT | CASSQLSDTQYF
TRBJ2-1 | NA | TRBV29-1 | NA | TGCAGCGTCGATTTCCGGGACACCTTAAGGGGCAATGAGCAGTTCTTC | CSVDFRDTLRGNEQFF
TRBJ1-2 | NA | TRBV24-1 | once | TGTGCCACCAGTGAAGGGGAATTCGGCTCTAACTATGGCTACACCTTC | CATSEGEFGSNYGYTF
TRBJ1-5 | TRBD1 | TRBV20-1 | NA | TGCAGTGCTAGAGCCCCTACTGGGACAGCAGATCAGCCCCAGCATTTT | CSARAPTGTADQPQHF
TRBJ2-5 | TRBD2 | TRBV14 | once | TGTGCCAGCAGCCAATTGGGACTAGCGGGAGGAATAGAGACCCAGTACTTC | CASSQLGLAGGIETQYF
TRBJ1-2 | TRBD1 | TRBV5-1 | NA | TGCGCCAGCAGCTTGGGGGACAGGGTCAACTATGGCTACACCTTC | CASSLGDRVNYGYTF
TRBJ2-1 | NA | TRBV5-1 | NA | TGCGCCAGCAGCCCATTGACCAACAATGAGCAGTTCTTC | CASSPLTNNEQFF
TRBJ2-1 | TRBD2 | TRBV9 | NA | TGTGCCAGCAGCCCAGTAGCGGGAGCGGGCAATGAGCAGTTCTTC | CASSPVAGAGNEQFF
TRBJ1-3 | NA | TRBV3-1 | NA | TGTGCCAGCAGCCCGGGGACGAAGTCCACCATATATTTT | CASSPGTKSTIYF
TRBJ2-4 | NA | TRBV14 | NA | TGTGCCAGCAGCCAGGCCGGGACTCAAAACATTCAGTACTTC | CASSQAGTQNIQYF
TRBJ2-5 | NA | TRBV6-6 | NA | TGTGCCAGCGGGGGGGCCCGAGAGACCCAGTACTTC | CASGGARETQYF
TRBJ2-1 | TRBD2 | TRBV3-1 | NA | TGTGCCAGCAGCCAAGCTGGGACTAGGAATGAGCAGTTCTTC | CASSQAGTRNEQFF
TRBJ2-5 | NA | TRBV15 | NA | TGTGCCACCAGCAGAGATCGGGAGACCCAGTACTTC | CATSRDRETQYF
TRBJ2-7 | NA | TRBV27 | NA | TGTGCCAGCAGTTTATTGCGGACCGCCGACAGCTCCTACGAGCAGTACTTC | CASSLLRTADSSYEQYF
TRBJ2-7 | NA | TRBV3-1 | NA | TGTGCCAGCAGCCAAGGGGACGTATTAACCTACGAGCAGTACTTC | CASSQGDVLTYEQYF
TRBJ1-1 | TRBD1 | TRBV12-3/TRBV12-4 | NA | TGTGCCAGCAGTTGGACAGGGCGGAACACTGAAGCTTTCTTT | CASSWTGRNTEAFF
TRBJ2-7 | TRBD2 | TRBV2 | NA | TGTGCCAGCAGTGAATTAGCGGGAGAAGTCCACGAGCAGTACTTC | CASSELAGEVHEQYF
TRBJ2-3 | NA | TRBV7-9 | NA | TGTGCCAGCAGCCGGAGGACCACAGATACGCAGTATTTT | CASSRRTTDTQYF
TRBJ1-2 | NA | TRBV6-2/TRBV6-3 | NA | TGTGCCAGCAGACAGGGACGCTATGGCTACACCTTC | CASRQGRYGYTF
TRBJ2-3 | NA | TRBV6-1 | NA | TGTGCCAGCAGCCCGCCACGGAAGAGTCCGTGGACAGATACGCAGTATTTT | CASSPPRKSPWTDTQYF
TRBJ1-2 | TRBD1 | TRBV30 | NA | TGTGCCTGGAGGACCCTGGGACAGGGGGACGATGGCTACACCTTC | CAWRTLGQGDDGYTF
TRBJ2-6 | NA | TRBV6-5 | NA | TGTGCCAGCAGTTACGGAACAGTCTCTGGGGCCAACGTCCTGACTTTC | CASSYGTVSGANVLTF
TRBJ2-3 | NA | TRBV5-1 | NA | TGCGCCAGCAGCTTAGGGGGGCGATTGGATACGCAGTATTTT | CASSLGGRLDTQYF
TRBJ2-7 | NA | TRBV6-5 | NA | TGTGCCAGCAGGGTTAATCACGAGCAGTACTTC | CASRVNHEQYF
TRBJ2-1 | NA | TRBV11-2 | NA | TGTGCCGCCCGTTCGAACAATGAGCAGTTCTTC | CAARSNNEQFF
TRBJ1-2 | TRBD1 | TRBV6-5 | NA | TGTGCCAGCAGTTACGGGGACAGGGGAGATGGCTACACCTTC | CASSYGDRGDGYTF
TRBJ1-5 | NA | TRBV12-3/TRBV12-4 | once | TGTGCCAGCAGTTTATTCGGGGGGGGTAGCAATCAGCCCCAGCATTTT | CASSLFGGGSNQPQHF
TRBJ2-7 | TRBD2 | TRBV3-1 | NA | TGTGCCAGCAGCCAACAGGGCACTAGCGGCTCCTACGAGCAGTACTTC | CASSQQGTSGSYEQYF
TRBJ2-3 | TRBD2 | TRBV10-3 | NA | TGTGCCATCAGTGAGTCTGGGGCTAGCGGGAGAATCACAGATACGCAGTATTTT | CAISESGASGRITDTQYF
TRBJ1-1 | NA | TRBV28 | NA | TGTGCCAGCAGTCCAGGAGGGGCCAACACTGAAGCTTTCTTT | CASSPGGANTEAFF
TRBJ2-1 | NA | TRBV19 | once | TGTGCCAGTAGTATGCGGGGACAGTCCAATGAGCAGTTCTTC | CASSMRGQSNEQFF
TRBJ2-5 | TRBD2 | TRBV7-2 | NA | TGTGCCAGCAGCCCCGGGGGGGGGATTATTAGGGAGACCCAGTACTTC | CASSPGGGIIRETQYF
TRBJ1-1 | NA | TRBV6-2/TRBV6-3 | NA | TGTGCCAGCAGTACCCCGGACAGACCGCTCATGAACACTGAAGCTTTCTTT | CASSTPDRPLMNTEAFF
TRBJ2-2 | TRBD1 | TRBV7-6 | NA | TGTGCCAGCAGCCTCACCCGCCCGGGACAGGGTCCCACCGGGGAGCTGTTTTTT | CASSLTRPGQGPTGELFF
TRBJ2-5 | NA | TRBV7-2 | NA | TGTGCCAGCAGCTTCTGGGGGATCGTAAAGACCCAGTACTTC | CASSFWGIVKTQYF
TRBJ2-1 | TRBD2 | TRBV7-2 | NA | TGTGCCAGCAGGCCCCGGGGGGATGAGCAGTTCTTC | CASRPRGDEQFF
TRBJ2-1 | NA | TRBV7-3 | once | TGTGCCAGCAGTTTCCGCGGGGCCCATGAGCAGTTCTTC | CASSFRGAHEQFF
TRBJ2-7 | NA | TRBV2 | NA | TGTGCCAGCGGACGGAGCTCCTACGAGCAGTACTTC | CASGRSSYEQYF
TRBJ2-7 | TRBD1 | TRBV6-6 | NA | TGTGCCAGCAGGGATAACAGGGGGATGTCCTACGAGCAGTACTTC | CASRDNRGMSYEQYF